This entry lists 18 T cell receptor beta chains sequenced from one sample in a study of cytotoxic CD8 clonotypes in ibrutinib-treated CLL. The protocol was immunoSEQ multiplex PCR, while the TCRdb copy is restricted to in-frame clones and leaves out a portion. The data show around 150,000 clones, over 75% seen once. The specimen was PBMCs, collected at disease progression, from a patient treated with ibrutinib. The receptors were sampled from a human donor with chronic lymphocytic leukemia.

The gene calls are TRBV2 and TRBJ1-1; no reliable D call. Germline assignment: CDR1 SNHLY and CDR2 FYNNEI. The germline V and J ends were trimmed by 4 bases and 7 bases, with 19 bases remaining between them. This CDR3 has 15 residues. The CDR3 loop reads CASSARLLLSGEAFF. DNA for the CDR3: TGTGCCAGCAGTGCGCGGCTCTTACTCTCTGGTGAAGCTTTCTTT.

The genes are TRBV2 and TRBJ2-1; 12 bases line up with TRBD2. The CDR3 has 16 amino acids. Trimming cost V 7 bases and J 5 bases; bases outside gene matches: 9. The germline CDR1 and CDR2 sequences are SNHLY and FYNNEI. In DNA, the CDR3 is TGTGCCAGCATGATGGGCTGGACTAGCGGGGACAATGAGCAGTTCTTC. It encodes CASMMGWTSGDNEQFF.

This chain joins TRBV5-4 and TRBJ2-1; 7 bases map to TRBD2. The CDR3 is 14 amino acids. The V segment lost 5 bases and the J segment 2 bases; nucleotides outside the gene matches: 4. Looked up from germline, CDR1 is SGHNT and CDR2 is YYREEE (reference sequence). The CDR3 here is CASSSGPTYNEQFF. In DNA, the CDR3 is TGTGCCAGCAGTAGCGGGCCAACCTACAATGAGCAGTTCTTC.

This clone has a handful of counts. The chain uses TRBV19 and TRBJ1-2, with D possibly TRBD1 on 5 matching bases. CDR3 size: 15 residues. The germline V and J ends were trimmed by 3 bases and 4 bases, with 15 bases remaining between them. The germline gives CDR1 LNHDA, CDR2 SQIVND (reference sequence). The CDR3 is CASSIPQGAGYGYTF. As DNA, the CDR3 is TGTGCCAGTAGTATCCCGCAGGGTGCGGGCTATGGCTACACCTTC.

This sequence joins TRBV19 and TRBJ2-1, with TRBD2 matching over 13 bases. V was clipped by 9 bases and J by 2 bases; unmatched bases: 7. Germline CDR1 LNHDA, CDR2 SQIVND (reference sequence). The CDR3 is 16 amino acids. CDR3 loop: CASQRLAGGPYNEQFF. Written as DNA, the CDR3 is TGTGCCAGCCAACGACTAGCGGGGGGACCCTACAATGAGCAGTTCTTC.

The genes are TRBV29-1 and TRBJ1-2; a possible D gene is TRBD1 (6 bases). Germline values: CDR1 SQVTM, CDR2 ANQGSEA. V was cut by 6 bases and J by 3 bases, with 11 bases left in between. The CDR3 totals 12 residues. CDR3 in DNA: TGCAGCGTCCATACAGGGTACTATGGCTACACCTTC. Residues: CSVHTGYYGYTF. The variable domain in full, with the rest retrieved from reference TRBV29-1 and TRBJ1-2, is SAVISQKPSRDICQRGTSLTIQCQVDSQVTMMFWYRQQPGQSLTLIATANQGSEATYESGFVIDKFPISRPNLTFSTLTVSNMSPEDSSIYLCSVHTGYYGYTFGSGTRLTVV.

The gene calls are TRBV5-1 and TRBJ1-1; 8 positions match TRBD1. Germline CDR1 reads SGHRS; CDR2 reads YFSETQ. The junction had 6 bases not matched to a gene; V was cut back by 5 bases and J by 6 bases. The CDR3 is made up of 13 amino acids. CDR3 nucleotides: TGCGCCAGCAGAGAGGTACAGGGGGCTGAAGCTTTCTTT. It translates to CASREVQGAEAFF.

This chain uses TRBV19 with TRBJ1-2; D unclear. Germline values: CDR1 LNHDA, CDR2 SQIVND (reference sequence). Trimming cost V 5 bases and J 1 base, with 11 bases left between them. This CDR3 is 14 amino acids long. CDR3 coding DNA: TGTGCCAGTAGTCTTGTCAATTATAACTATGGCTACACCTTC. This encodes CASSLVNYNYGYTF.

The genes are TRBV7-6 and TRBJ2-2, with D maybe TRBD2 (6 bases). This CDR3 has 16 residues. The germline gives CDR1 SGHVS, CDR2 FNYEAQ. V lost 5 bases, J lost 2 bases, and 15 bases lay in between. The CDR3 DNA reads TGTGCCAGCAGCCCGTCCGGGACTCAAAACACCGGGGAGCTGTTTTTT. This encodes CASSPSGTQNTGELFF.

The chain recombines TRBV11-3 with TRBJ2-1; TRBD1 matches at 8 bases. The CDR3 loop spans 17 amino acids. V lost 5 bases, J lost 9 bases, and 18 bases stayed unmatched. CDR1 is SGHNT and CDR2 is YENEEA in the germline V gene. DNA of the CDR3: TGTGCCAGCAGCCCAGGGGGCGGAAGGGGGATTGGTACTGAGCAGTTCTTC. This encodes CASSPGGGRGIGTEQFF.

V and J are TRBV5-6 and TRBJ1-2, with D perhaps TRBD1 (5 bases). The germline V gene encodes CDR1 SGHDT and CDR2 YYEEEE. The length of the CDR3 is 15 residues. The ends were cut back, 4 bases at V and 4 bases at J, with 17 bases in the middle. CDR3 residues: CASSPGRARSYGYTF. CDR3 in DNA: TGTGCCAGCAGCCCGGGGCGGGCACGCTCCTATGGCTACACCTTC.

This clone is medium-sized within its sample. The chain uses TRBV25-1 and TRBJ2-3; D gene unclear. CDR1 is MGHDK, CDR2 SYGVNS, per germline. The length of the CDR3 is 15 residues. Trimming took off 3 bases at V and 0 bases at J, with 10 bases between the two ends. The chain's CDR3 is CASSDRTASTDTQYF. The CDR3 DNA follows: TGTGCCAGCAGTGACCGGACGGCTAGCACAGATACGCAGTATTTT.

The chain carries TRBV7-2 and TRBJ2-3, with 9 bases lining up with TRBD2. The CDR3 totals 15 residues. CDR1 and CDR2 (germline): SGHTA, FQGNSA. Trimming at V came to 5 bases and at J to 3 bases, leaving 6 bases not matched to a gene. CDR3 nucleotide sequence: TGTGCCAGCAGCCGAATAGCGGGGGAGACAGATACGCAGTATTTT. Translating gives CASSRIAGETDTQYF.

V gene TRBV6-1 combines with J gene TRBJ2-3; 7 nucleotides agree with TRBD2. The CDR3 runs to 16 residues. Germline V gives CDR1 MNHNS, CDR2 SASEGT. V was clipped by 8 bases and J by 5 bases; unmatched bases: 16. As DNA, the CDR3 is TGTGCCAGCCGTCAAGCGGGGCTGCGTAAGGGAGATACGCAGTATTTT. It encodes CASRQAGLRKGDTQYF.

The table lists this clone with a count of one. The chain carries TRBV9 and TRBJ1-1; no reliable D call. Germline V gives CDR1 SGDLS, CDR2 YYNGEE. The CDR3 is 15 amino acids. Trimming took 2 bases from V and 4 from J, leaving 15 bases between them. The CDR3 reads CASSVEPGRGTEAFF. The CDR3 region has the DNA TGTGCCAGCAGCGTCGAACCGGGTCGGGGCACTGAAGCTTTCTTT.

The V and J genes are TRBV29-1 and TRBJ1-2; D is ambiguous. Trimming removed 5 bases at V and 2 bases at J, with 6 bases between. Germline V gene lookup returns CDR1 SQVTM and CDR2 ANQGSEA. This CDR3 is 11 amino acids long. The CDR3 protein is CSVNKNYGYTF. Written as DNA, the CDR3 is TGCAGCGTTAATAAGAACTATGGCTACACCTTC.

In DNA form, the CDR3 reads TGTGCCAGCAGTCCCCCCTACACGGGTAAAAATCAGCCCCAGCATTTT. It encodes CASSPPYTGKNQPQHF. The chain couples TRBV28 to TRBJ1-5; D call uncertain. The germline gives CDR1 MDHEN, CDR2 SYDVKM. V lost 5 bases to trimming and J lost 4 bases, with 18 bases between them. This CDR3 is built from 16 residues.

The chain couples TRBV7-2 to TRBJ2-1, with D possibly being TRBD2 (6 bases). V was cut by 4 bases and J by 5 bases, with 9 bases left in between. The CDR3 is 13 residues long. CDR1 is SGHTA, CDR2 FQGNSA, per germline. CDR3 protein: CASSSDYNNEQFF. The CDR3 DNA reads as TGTGCCAGCAGCTCGGACTACAACAATGAGCAGTTCTTC.